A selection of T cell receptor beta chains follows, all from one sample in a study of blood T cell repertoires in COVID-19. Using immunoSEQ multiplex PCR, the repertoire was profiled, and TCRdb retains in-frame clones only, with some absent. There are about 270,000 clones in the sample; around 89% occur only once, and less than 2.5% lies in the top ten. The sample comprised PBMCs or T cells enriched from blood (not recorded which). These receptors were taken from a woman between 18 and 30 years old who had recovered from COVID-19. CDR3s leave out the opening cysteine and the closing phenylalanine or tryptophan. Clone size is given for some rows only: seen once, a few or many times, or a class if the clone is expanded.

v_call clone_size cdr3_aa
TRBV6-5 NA ASSYRGSQETQY
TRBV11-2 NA ASSLLGGSNQPQH
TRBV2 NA ASSEIGQGRGNTIY
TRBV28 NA ASSFFGRNNYGYT
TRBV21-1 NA AFLGQGTYNEQF
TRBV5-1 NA ASSLAVGAYNEQF
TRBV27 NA ASSQRGAGSPLH
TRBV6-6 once ASSPGLPQETQY
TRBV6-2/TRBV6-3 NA ASRPLADSYNEQF
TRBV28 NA ASSIGTAKITNTGELF
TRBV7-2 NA ASSLVVAEETQY
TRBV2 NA ASMKTGGLPTQH
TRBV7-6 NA ASSLGGGGNQPQH
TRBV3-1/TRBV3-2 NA ASSQATGGNTIY
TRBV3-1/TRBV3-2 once ASSLRTGGAGSPLH
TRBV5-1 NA ASSNTSGRIPYEQY
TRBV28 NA ASSLFRDRDQNTEAF
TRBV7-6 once ASSLVVAGGEESEETQY
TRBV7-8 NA ASSLYRPDGGNNEQF
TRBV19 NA ASSIGGPGTEAF
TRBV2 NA ASSYMDSRAYNSPLH
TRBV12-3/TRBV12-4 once ASSLPGGSYT
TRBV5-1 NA ASSVLESAYEQY
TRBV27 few ASSFLSGGAAGKTQY
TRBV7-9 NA ASSWTANTEAF
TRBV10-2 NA ASSEWGQASNYGYT